Listed below are T cell receptor beta chains from one sample, sequenced in a study of blood T cell repertoires in COVID-19. Sequencing used immunoSEQ multiplex PCR; TCRdb keeps in-frame clones, though not all of them. The sample includes 170,000 or so clones, roughly 90% of them seen just once. The sample taken for sequencing was PBMCs or T cells enriched from blood (not recorded which). The receptors originated from a woman aged 45-65 years who had recovered from COVID-19. CDR3s include the opening cysteine and the closing phenylalanine or tryptophan. Fields, in order: J gene, V gene, clone size, D gene, CDR3 DNA, CDR3 protein. D genes are given only for firm matches. Rows give clone size only sometimes, using once, few, many, or a class for an expanded clone.

j_gene: TRBJ2-7
v_gene: TRBV14
abundance: NA
d_gene: NA
CDR3nt: TGTGCCAGCAGCCAAGATGCCCTCGTGGAGGAGCAGTACTTC
CDR3aa: CASSQDALVEEQYF

j_gene: TRBJ2-5
v_gene: TRBV5-5
abundance: NA
d_gene: TRBD2
CDR3nt: TGTGCCAGCAGCTTGGAGTGGGGTAGCGGGAGATTTGAGACCCAGTACTTC
CDR3aa: CASSLEWGSGRFETQYF

j_gene: TRBJ2-7
v_gene: TRBV30
abundance: NA
d_gene: TRBD1
CDR3nt: TGTGCCTGGAGCACCGGGACAGGATCCTACGAGCAGTACTTC
CDR3aa: CAWSTGTGSYEQYF

j_gene: TRBJ1-1
v_gene: TRBV7-9
abundance: NA
d_gene: TRBD1
CDR3nt: TGTGCCAGCAGCTCGGACAGGGCTTCCCTGAACACTGAAGCTTTCTTT
CDR3aa: CASSSDRASLNTEAFF

j_gene: TRBJ2-1
v_gene: TRBV23-1
abundance: NA
d_gene: TRBD2
CDR3nt: TGCGCCGGCTCGAGCGGGAGGGCCTACAATGAGCAGTTCTTC
CDR3aa: CAGSSGRAYNEQFF

j_gene: TRBJ2-1
v_gene: TRBV2
abundance: NA
d_gene: NA
CDR3nt: TGTGCCAGCAGTGAGCGGCGGAAGAGCTCCTACAATGAGCAGTTCTTC
CDR3aa: CASSERRKSSYNEQFF

j_gene: TRBJ2-1
v_gene: TRBV10-3
abundance: NA
d_gene: TRBD2
CDR3nt: TGTGCCATCAGGCTAGCGGGATTGTCGGATGAGCAGTTCTTC
CDR3aa: CAIRLAGLSDEQFF

j_gene: TRBJ2-7
v_gene: TRBV15
abundance: NA
d_gene: TRBD2
CDR3nt: TGTGCCACCAGCAACCGACTAGCGCCGAGCTCCTACGAGCAGTACTTC
CDR3aa: CATSNRLAPSSYEQYF

j_gene: TRBJ2-7
v_gene: TRBV7-3
abundance: NA
d_gene: TRBD2
CDR3nt: TGTGCCAGCAGCTTACTTGATCGCGGGAGGACCTACGAGCAGTACTTC
CDR3aa: CASSLLDRGRTYEQYF

j_gene: TRBJ2-7
v_gene: TRBV7-8
abundance: NA
d_gene: TRBD2
CDR3nt: TGTGCCAGCAGCTTGACTAGCGGGACCACCTACGAGCAGTACTTC
CDR3aa: CASSLTSGTTYEQYF

j_gene: TRBJ1-1
v_gene: TRBV9
abundance: NA
d_gene: TRBD1
CDR3nt: TGTGCCAGCAGCGCGGTGGGGCCGGGACAGGCTGGGAACACTGAAGCTTTCTTT
CDR3aa: CASSAVGPGQAGNTEAFF

j_gene: TRBJ2-3
v_gene: TRBV19
abundance: NA
d_gene: NA
CDR3nt: TGTGCCAGTAGTGTCACTGCAGCGGTAGATACGCAGTATTTT
CDR3aa: CASSVTAAVDTQYF

j_gene: TRBJ1-2
v_gene: TRBV21-1
abundance: NA
d_gene: NA
CDR3nt: TGTGCCAGCAGCTTTCCGGCACAGGGTCAGGGCTACACCTTC
CDR3aa: CASSFPAQGQGYTF

j_gene: TRBJ1-1
v_gene: TRBV10-1
abundance: NA
d_gene: NA
CDR3nt: TGCGCCAGCAGTGAGTCTACAGGGACGAACACTGAAGCTTTCTTT
CDR3aa: CASSESTGTNTEAFF

j_gene: TRBJ1-1
v_gene: TRBV14
abundance: NA
d_gene: TRBD1
CDR3nt: TGTGCCAGCAGCCAAGATTTGACAGGGAACATGAACACTGAAGCTTTCTTT
CDR3aa: CASSQDLTGNMNTEAFF

j_gene: TRBJ2-1
v_gene: TRBV30
abundance: NA
d_gene: TRBD2
CDR3nt: TGTGCCTGGGGTCCCGGGACTAGCGAGGACAATGAGCAGTTCTTC
CDR3aa: CAWGPGTSEDNEQFF

j_gene: TRBJ1-1
v_gene: TRBV28
abundance: NA
d_gene: NA
CDR3nt: TGTGCCAGCAGCCCCAGGGGATGGACTGAAGCTTTCTTT
CDR3aa: CASSPRGWTEAFF

j_gene: TRBJ1-1
v_gene: TRBV5-4
abundance: NA
d_gene: NA
CDR3nt: TGTGCCAGCAAAAAGTTTGTCCCGACTTCGAACACTGAAGCTTTCTTT
CDR3aa: CASKKFVPTSNTEAFF

j_gene: TRBJ2-7
v_gene: TRBV28
abundance: few
d_gene: NA
CDR3nt: TGTGCCAGCAGTCCAGACAGCTACGAGCAGTACTTC
CDR3aa: CASSPDSYEQYF

j_gene: TRBJ2-5
v_gene: TRBV7-9
abundance: NA
d_gene: NA
CDR3nt: TGTGCCAGCAGCTTTGAGGGCCTGCAAGAGACCCAGTACTTC
CDR3aa: CASSFEGLQETQYF

j_gene: TRBJ1-1
v_gene: TRBV18
abundance: once
d_gene: TRBD1
CDR3nt: TGTGCCAGCTCACCACCGGGACAGGGGGATGTTGGTGCTGAAGCTTTCTTT
CDR3aa: CASSPPGQGDVGAEAFF

j_gene: TRBJ2-3
v_gene: TRBV29-1
abundance: NA
d_gene: NA
CDR3nt: TGCAGCGTTGAACTGGCGGGATCAGATACGCAGTATTTT
CDR3aa: CSVELAGSDTQYF

j_gene: TRBJ2-7
v_gene: TRBV2
abundance: NA
d_gene: TRBD2
CDR3nt: TGTGCCAGCAGGGCAGGACTAGCGGGACCCTCCGCCTACGAGCAGTACTTC
CDR3aa: CASRAGLAGPSAYEQYF

j_gene: TRBJ1-2
v_gene: TRBV3-1/TRBV3-2
abundance: NA
d_gene: NA
CDR3nt: TGTGCCACCCCAGTATATGGCTACACCTTC
CDR3aa: CATPVYGYTF

j_gene: TRBJ2-3
v_gene: TRBV3-1/TRBV3-2
abundance: NA
d_gene: NA
CDR3nt: TGTGCCAGCAGCCTACGGACAGATACGCAGTATTTT
CDR3aa: CASSLRTDTQYF

j_gene: TRBJ1-4
v_gene: TRBV19
abundance: NA
d_gene: TRBD1
CDR3nt: TGTGCCAGTAGTATGACAGGGCGTACTGAAAAACTGTTTTTT
CDR3aa: CASSMTGRTEKLFF

j_gene: TRBJ1-5
v_gene: TRBV19
abundance: NA
d_gene: TRBD1
CDR3nt: TGTGCCAGTAGTCCTGGACAGGGGAGTGTCCCCAATCAGCCCCAGCATTTT
CDR3aa: CASSPGQGSVPNQPQHF

j_gene: TRBJ1-2
v_gene: TRBV6-5
abundance: NA
d_gene: NA
CDR3nt: TGTGCCAGCAGTACCCGTACAGGGCTAGTAAAGGGCTACACCTTC
CDR3aa: CASSTRTGLVKGYTF

j_gene: TRBJ1-2
v_gene: TRBV30
abundance: NA
d_gene: NA
CDR3nt: TGTGCCTCCACATCCCTCGGAGGCAGGGGCTATGGCTACACCTTC
CDR3aa: CASTSLGGRGYGYTF

j_gene: TRBJ2-2
v_gene: TRBV7-2
abundance: NA
d_gene: NA
CDR3nt: TGTGCCAGCAGCTTCGATTTTATGGCCACCGGGGAGCTGTTTTTT
CDR3aa: CASSFDFMATGELFF

j_gene: TRBJ1-4
v_gene: TRBV7-2
abundance: once
d_gene: TRBD1
CDR3nt: TGTGCCAGCAGCTTGTCAGGGGGAAGCGAAAAACTGTTTTTT
CDR3aa: CASSLSGGSEKLFF

j_gene: TRBJ1-2
v_gene: TRBV12-3/TRBV12-4
abundance: NA
d_gene: NA
CDR3nt: TGTGCCAGCAGTTTGAACAGCTATGGCTACACCTTC
CDR3aa: CASSLNSYGYTF

j_gene: TRBJ2-1
v_gene: TRBV19
abundance: NA
d_gene: TRBD2
CDR3nt: TGTGCCAGTAGTATAGTAGCGGGAGGCCTCAGCGCGAGCTCCTACAATGAGCAGTTCTTC
CDR3aa: CASSIVAGGLSASSYNEQFF

j_gene: TRBJ1-2
v_gene: TRBV20-1
abundance: once
d_gene: TRBD1
CDR3nt: TGCAGTGCCAGTGTACGACAGGGCTATGGCTACACCTTC
CDR3aa: CSASVRQGYGYTF

j_gene: TRBJ1-1
v_gene: TRBV5-4
abundance: once
d_gene: NA
CDR3nt: TGTGCCAGCAGCAGAGCTTTGAACACTGAAGCTTTCTTT
CDR3aa: CASSRALNTEAFF

j_gene: TRBJ2-5
v_gene: TRBV6-2/TRBV6-3
abundance: NA
d_gene: TRBD2
CDR3nt: TGTGCCAGCAGTTACTCGATGGGACTAGGGGAGACCCAGTACTTC
CDR3aa: CASSYSMGLGETQYF

j_gene: TRBJ1-1
v_gene: TRBV2
abundance: NA
d_gene: TRBD1
CDR3nt: TGTGCCAGCAGTACAGGGGTGGACACTGAAGCTTTCTTT
CDR3aa: CASSTGVDTEAFF

j_gene: TRBJ2-1
v_gene: TRBV6-2/TRBV6-3
abundance: NA
d_gene: TRBD2
CDR3nt: TGTGCCAGCAGTTACCTGAGTAGCGGGAGGGAATTCTTC
CDR3aa: CASSYLSSGREFF

j_gene: TRBJ1-2
v_gene: TRBV12-3/TRBV12-4
abundance: NA
d_gene: NA
CDR3nt: TGTGCCAGCAGTTTGCAGGTAGTCTATGGCTACACCTTC
CDR3aa: CASSLQVVYGYTF

j_gene: TRBJ2-6
v_gene: TRBV28
abundance: NA
d_gene: NA
CDR3nt: TGTGCCAGCAGTTTCCATATGGGCGGCGGGGCTGGGGCCAACGTCCTGACTTTC
CDR3aa: CASSFHMGGGAGANVLTF

j_gene: TRBJ1-1
v_gene: TRBV27
abundance: NA
d_gene: NA
CDR3nt: TGTGCCAGCAGTTCCAGGGCCTTGAACACTGAAGCTTTCTTT
CDR3aa: CASSSRALNTEAFF